Listed below are T cell receptor beta chains from one sample, sequenced in a study of cytomegalovirus exposure and HLA in healthy donors. The repertoire was sequenced with immunoSEQ multiplex PCR; TCRdb's copy has only in-frame clones and lacks some. The top ten hold about 14% of the sample, which has some 200,000 clones, over 65% seen once. Sequences were obtained from PBMCs. All receptors come from a man in his forties in good health and CMV-seronegative. CDR3s include the opening cysteine and the closing phenylalanine or tryptophan. A D gene is named only where the DNA matches it firmly. The size entry is marked missing in some rows and otherwise reads once, few, many or a size class.

abundance: -
d_gene: TRBD2
j_gene: TRBJ2-3
v_gene: TRBV19
CDR3nt: TGTGCCAGTAGTTTACTCAAACGGGGGGGGCGAGATACGCAGTATTTT
CDR3aa: CASSLLKRGGRDTQYF

abundance: -
d_gene: TRBD1
j_gene: TRBJ2-7
v_gene: TRBV5-1
CDR3nt: TGCGCCTCCGGGACAGGGGCCTTCTACGAGCAGTACTTC
CDR3aa: CASGTGAFYEQYF

abundance: once
d_gene: TRBD2
j_gene: TRBJ2-7
v_gene: TRBV27
CDR3nt: TGTGCCAGCAGTCGGGGACTAGCGGCGATCTCCTACGAGCAGTACTTC
CDR3aa: CASSRGLAAISYEQYF

abundance: -
d_gene: -
j_gene: TRBJ1-4
v_gene: TRBV28
CDR3nt: TGTGCCAGCAGTTTGCGGCTAAATGAAAAACTGTTTTTT
CDR3aa: CASSLRLNEKLFF

abundance: -
d_gene: -
j_gene: TRBJ1-5
v_gene: TRBV7-9
CDR3nt: TGTGCCAGCAGCTCAGGGGACCAGCCCCAGCATTTT
CDR3aa: CASSSGDQPQHF

abundance: -
d_gene: -
j_gene: TRBJ2-1
v_gene: TRBV19
CDR3nt: TGTGCCAGTAGTATAGCGGGGAAGCAGTTCTTC
CDR3aa: CASSIAGKQFF

abundance: -
d_gene: -
j_gene: TRBJ1-4
v_gene: TRBV5-8
CDR3nt: TGTGCCAGCAGCTTGTCGTGGGGCGGCAATGAAAAACTGTTTTTT
CDR3aa: CASSLSWGGNEKLFF

abundance: -
d_gene: TRBD2
j_gene: TRBJ2-1
v_gene: TRBV19
CDR3nt: TGTGCCAGTAGTACCCGGGAGGCGAGCTCCTACAATGAGCAGTTCTTC
CDR3aa: CASSTREASSYNEQFF

abundance: -
d_gene: -
j_gene: TRBJ1-1
v_gene: TRBV10-3
CDR3nt: TGTGCCATCAGTGAGTGGAGGGAAGGAAACACTGAAGCTTTCTTT
CDR3aa: CAISEWREGNTEAFF

abundance: -
d_gene: -
j_gene: TRBJ2-6
v_gene: TRBV25-1
CDR3nt: TGTGCCAGCAGCCACGTTAGAAAAGACTCTGGGGCCAACGTCCTGACTTTC
CDR3aa: CASSHVRKDSGANVLTF

abundance: -
d_gene: -
j_gene: TRBJ2-1
v_gene: TRBV6-1
CDR3nt: TGTGCCAGCAGTGAAGCGTTTGGCGGCTTCCCCTACAATGAGCAGTTCTTC
CDR3aa: CASSEAFGGFPYNEQFF

abundance: -
d_gene: -
j_gene: TRBJ1-2
v_gene: TRBV5-4
CDR3nt: TGTGCCAGCAGCTTGGATGGCAGGGCTGGTTGGGGCTACACCTTC
CDR3aa: CASSLDGRAGWGYTF

abundance: -
d_gene: TRBD2
j_gene: TRBJ2-2
v_gene: TRBV2
CDR3nt: TGTGCCAGCAGGGGGGGGGCCGGGGAGCTGTTTTTT
CDR3aa: CASRGGAGELFF

abundance: -
d_gene: TRBD1
j_gene: TRBJ2-3
v_gene: TRBV5-1
CDR3nt: TGCGCCAGCAACGGACAGGGGGCTGGTGTCACAGATACGCAGTATTTT
CDR3aa: CASNGQGAGVTDTQYF

abundance: -
d_gene: -
j_gene: TRBJ2-7
v_gene: TRBV5-1
CDR3nt: TGCGCCAGCAGCCGCGGGGGCCATCTCAGCTCCTACGAGCAGTACTTC
CDR3aa: CASSRGGHLSSYEQYF

abundance: -
d_gene: TRBD1
j_gene: TRBJ2-1
v_gene: TRBV19
CDR3nt: TGTGCCAGTAGCCCTGGACAGGGGGTATACAATGAGCAGTTCTTC
CDR3aa: CASSPGQGVYNEQFF

abundance: -
d_gene: TRBD1
j_gene: TRBJ2-7
v_gene: TRBV7-7
CDR3nt: TGTGCCAGCAGCCCCCGGACAGGGAGCAGCTACGAGCAGTACTTC
CDR3aa: CASSPRTGSSYEQYF

abundance: -
d_gene: -
j_gene: TRBJ1-4
v_gene: TRBV7-9
CDR3nt: TGTGCCAGCAGCCGGGGGGCGGGTGAAAAACTGTTTTTT
CDR3aa: CASSRGAGEKLFF

abundance: -
d_gene: -
j_gene: TRBJ2-1
v_gene: TRBV6-6
CDR3nt: TGTGCCAGCACCTCGCTAAGGGGGGGCCACTACAATGAGCAGTTCTTC
CDR3aa: CASTSLRGGHYNEQFF

abundance: -
d_gene: TRBD1
j_gene: TRBJ1-4
v_gene: TRBV2
CDR3nt: TGTGCCAGCAGTGAGGGGACAGGGGATGAAAAACTGTTTTTT
CDR3aa: CASSEGTGDEKLFF